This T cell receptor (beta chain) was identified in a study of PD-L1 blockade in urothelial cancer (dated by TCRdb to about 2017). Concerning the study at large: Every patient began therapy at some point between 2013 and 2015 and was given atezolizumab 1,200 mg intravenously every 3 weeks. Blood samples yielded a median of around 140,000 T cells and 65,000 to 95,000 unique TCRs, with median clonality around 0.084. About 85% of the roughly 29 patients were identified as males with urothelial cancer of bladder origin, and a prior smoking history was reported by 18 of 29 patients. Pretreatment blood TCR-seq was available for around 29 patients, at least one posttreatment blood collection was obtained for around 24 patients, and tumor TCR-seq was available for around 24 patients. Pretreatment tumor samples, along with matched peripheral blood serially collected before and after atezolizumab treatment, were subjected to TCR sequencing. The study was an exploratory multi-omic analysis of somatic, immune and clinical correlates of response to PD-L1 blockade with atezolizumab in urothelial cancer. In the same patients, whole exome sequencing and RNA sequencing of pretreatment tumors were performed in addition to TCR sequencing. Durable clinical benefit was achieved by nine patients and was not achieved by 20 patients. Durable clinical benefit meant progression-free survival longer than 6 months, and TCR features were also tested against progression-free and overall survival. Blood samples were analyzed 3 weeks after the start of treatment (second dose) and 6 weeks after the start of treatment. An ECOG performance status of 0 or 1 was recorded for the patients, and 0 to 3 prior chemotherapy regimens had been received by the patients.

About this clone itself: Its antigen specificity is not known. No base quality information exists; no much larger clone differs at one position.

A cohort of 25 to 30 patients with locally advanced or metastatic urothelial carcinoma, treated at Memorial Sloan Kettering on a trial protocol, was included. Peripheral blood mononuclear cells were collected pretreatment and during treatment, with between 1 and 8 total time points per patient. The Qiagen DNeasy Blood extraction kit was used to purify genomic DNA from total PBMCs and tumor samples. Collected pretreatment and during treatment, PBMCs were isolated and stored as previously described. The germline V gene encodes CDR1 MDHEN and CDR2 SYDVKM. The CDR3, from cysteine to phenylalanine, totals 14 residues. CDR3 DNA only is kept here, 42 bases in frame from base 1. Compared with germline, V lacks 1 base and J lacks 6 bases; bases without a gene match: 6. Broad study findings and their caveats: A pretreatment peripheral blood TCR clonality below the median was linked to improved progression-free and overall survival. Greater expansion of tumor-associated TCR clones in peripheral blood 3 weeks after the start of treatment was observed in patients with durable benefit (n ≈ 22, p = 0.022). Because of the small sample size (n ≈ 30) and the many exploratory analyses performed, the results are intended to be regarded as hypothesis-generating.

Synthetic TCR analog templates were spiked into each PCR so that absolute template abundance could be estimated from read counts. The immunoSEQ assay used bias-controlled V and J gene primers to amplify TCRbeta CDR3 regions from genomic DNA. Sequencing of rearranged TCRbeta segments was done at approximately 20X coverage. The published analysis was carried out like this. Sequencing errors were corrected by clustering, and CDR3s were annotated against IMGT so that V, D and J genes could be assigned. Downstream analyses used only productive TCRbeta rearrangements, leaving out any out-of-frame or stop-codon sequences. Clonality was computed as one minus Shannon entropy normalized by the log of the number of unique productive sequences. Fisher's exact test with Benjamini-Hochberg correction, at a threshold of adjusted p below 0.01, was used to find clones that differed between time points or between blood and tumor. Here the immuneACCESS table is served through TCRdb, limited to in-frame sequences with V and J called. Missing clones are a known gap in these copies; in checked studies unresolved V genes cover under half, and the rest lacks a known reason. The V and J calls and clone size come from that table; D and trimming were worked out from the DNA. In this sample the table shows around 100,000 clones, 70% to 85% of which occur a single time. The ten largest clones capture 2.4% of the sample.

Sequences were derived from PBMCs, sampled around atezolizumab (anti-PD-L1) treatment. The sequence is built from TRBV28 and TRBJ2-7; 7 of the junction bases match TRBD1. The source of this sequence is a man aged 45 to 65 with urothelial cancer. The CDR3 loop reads CASSLSGQLGEQYF. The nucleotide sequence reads TGTGCCAGCAGTTTATCGGGACAGCTAGGCGAGCAGTACTTC.